The 26 T cell receptor beta chains below come from one sample, sequenced in a study of cytomegalovirus exposure and HLA in healthy donors. PCR employed 60 Vbeta and 13 Jbeta primers. Method: immunoSEQ multiplex PCR; TCRdb's copy keeps in-frame clones and lacks some. The sample consists of around 140,000 clones, around 73% of them appearing once. Source material: PBMCs. The receptors come from a woman aged 18-35 years in good health and CMV-seronegative.

The J gene is TRBJ2-1, the V gene TRBV7-2, with D hard to call. This CDR3 is 14 amino acids long. The V and J ends lost 4 bases and 3 bases respectively, with 10 bases between them. Looked up from germline, CDR1 is SGHTA and CDR2 is FQGNSA. For the CDR3, the DNA is TGTGCCAGCAGCTCCCTCAGGCACTACAATGAGCAGTTCTTC. This gives the protein CASSSLRHYNEQFF.

This clone was observed a single time. The chain combines TRBV27 with TRBJ2-5; 10 nucleotides match TRBD1. The CDR3 runs 12 residues. The V gene's germline CDR1 is MNHEY and CDR2 SMNVEV (reference sequence). V lost 10 bases to trimming and J lost 4 bases; unmatched junction nucleotides: 3. In DNA form, the CDR3 reads TGTGCCACCCGGGACAGGGGAGAGACCCAGTACTTC. As protein: CATRDRGETQYF.

The chain uses TRBV7-6 and TRBJ2-5; tentative D call: TRBD1 (6 bases). Trimming left V 5 bases short and J 4 bases short, with 17 bases between. The V gene's germline CDR1 is SGHVS and CDR2 FNYEAQ. The CDR3 contains 15 residues. For the CDR3, the DNA is TGTGCCAGCAGCCAAACAACGGGACACCGAGAGACCCAGTACTTC. This gives the protein CASSQTTGHRETQYF.

A few counts support this clone. V is TRBV7-9 and J is TRBJ2-1; perhaps TRBD2 as D (5 bases). The length of the CDR3 is 14 residues. The V and J ends lost 4 bases and 0 bases respectively, with 7 bases between them. The V gene's germline CDR1 is SEHNR and CDR2 FQNEAQ (reference sequence). The CDR3, as DNA: TGTGCCAGCAGCTATACTAGCTCCTACAATGAGCAGTTCTTC. Translation gives CASSYTSSYNEQFF.

In its sample, this clone was seen a few times. The CDR3 DNA is TGTGCCAGCAGCTTATTTTTTCTAGCGGGGGAGAACACCGGGGAGCTGTTTTTT. Translating it yields CASSLFFLAGENTGELFF. The gene calls are TRBV7-2 and TRBJ2-2; the match to TRBD2 covers 10 bases. Germline lookup yields CDR1 SGHTA and CDR2 FQGNSA. Trimming removed 2 bases from V and 1 base from J; junction bases left unmatched: 7. The CDR3 is made up of 18 amino acids.

The rearrangement uses TRBV7-2 and TRBJ1-3, with 10 bases lining up with TRBD1. The V gene end was trimmed by 4 bases and the J gene end by 4 bases; junction bases not matched to a gene: 4. The CDR3 spans 15 residues. Per the germline V gene, CDR1 is SGHTA and CDR2 is FQGNSA. The DNA of the CDR3 is TGTGCCAGCAGCTGGGGGACAGGGGTGGGAAACACCATATATTTT. It is translated as CASSWGTGVGNTIYF.

The chain recombines TRBV18 with TRBJ2-1; D unresolved. This CDR3 comprises 11 residues. CDR1 and CDR2 from the germline V gene are KGHSH and LQKENI. V was shortened by 6 bases and J by 9 bases, with 9 bases between the two germline ends. Here the CDR3 reads CASSLSGEQFF. The CDR3 bases are TGTGCCAGCTCCCTTTCCGGTGAGCAGTTCTTC.

This clone was observed a few times. The chain carries TRBV4-2 and TRBJ1-1; tentatively, D is TRBD1 (5 bases). V was cut by 1 base and J by 1 base, with 7 bases left in between. The CDR3 has 14 amino acids. Looked up from germline, CDR1 is LGHNA and CDR2 is YNFKEQ. Here the CDR3 reads CASSQVQGNTEAFF. CDR3 sequence (DNA): TGTGCCAGCAGCCAAGTTCAGGGGAACACTGAAGCTTTCTTT.

The chain recombines TRBV7-3 with TRBJ2-3; D perhaps matches TRBD1 (6 bases). V was pared by 5 bases and J by 1 base, with 13 bases between. The germline gives CDR1 SGHTA, CDR2 FQGTGA. The CDR3 length is 15 residues. CDR3 loop: CASSGGRVGTDTQYF. For the CDR3, the DNA is TGTGCCAGCAGCGGGGGCCGGGTCGGCACAGATACGCAGTATTTT.

V and J are TRBV9 and TRBJ2-1; tentative D call: TRBD1 (5 bases). The germline V gene has CDR1 SGDLS and CDR2 YYNGEE. Trimming left V 0 bases short and J 5 bases short, with 12 bases between. This CDR3 is built from 15 residues. CDR3 in DNA: TGTGCCAGCAGCGTAGTAGGGGCCTTAAACAATGAGCAGTTCTTC. It encodes CASSVVGALNNEQFF.

This chain connects TRBV7-2 to TRBJ2-2; maybe TRBD2 (6 bases). The CDR3 consists of 15 residues. CDR1 and CDR2 (germline): SGHTA, FQGNSA. The V end lost 4 bases, the J end lost 8 bases, and 17 bases lay between the germline ends. Written as DNA, the CDR3 is TGTGCCAGCAGCTCACCGGGACTCCAGGTAGGGGAGCTGTTTTTT. Its protein product is CASSSPGLQVGELFF.

This sequence joins TRBV15 and TRBJ2-5; tentative D call: TRBD2 (5 bases). This CDR3 comprises 15 residues. The ends were cut back, 1 base at V and 7 bases at J, with 16 bases in the middle. Germline lookup yields CDR1 LNHNV and CDR2 YYDKDF (reference sequence). DNA of the CDR3: TGTGCCACCAGCAGAGCCCGAGGAGGACCTGGGACCCAGTACTTC. It specifies CATSRARGGPGTQYF.

V and J are TRBV4-1 and TRBJ1-4; TRBD1 matches 9 bases. CDR3 length: 17 amino acids. Germline values: CDR1 MGHRA, CDR2 YSYEKL. V was pared by 3 bases and J by 10 bases, with 15 bases of the junction left unmatched. CDR3 residues: CASSHLFGGTGFVKLFF. The CDR3 bases are TGCGCCAGCAGCCACCTTTTTGGCGGGACAGGGTTCGTAAAACTGTTTTTT.

This chain joins TRBV7-9 and TRBJ1-2; a possible D gene is TRBD1 (5 bases). CDR1 is SEHNR, CDR2 FQNEAQ, per germline (reference sequence). The V end lost 5 bases, the J end lost 3 bases, and 16 bases lay between the germline ends. The CDR3 spans 15 residues. DNA for the CDR3: TGTGCCAGCAGCGTAGGGGCTTGGGGGGACTATGGCTACACCTTC. Its protein is CASSVGAWGDYGYTF.

The chain links TRBV2 to TRBJ2-3; no definite D call. The CDR3 extends over 14 amino acids. Germline CDR1 is SNHLY and CDR2 is FYNNEI. V lost 4 bases to trimming and J lost 0 bases, with 8 bases between them. The CDR3 is CASSATLSTDTQYF. CDR3 DNA: TGTGCCAGCAGTGCTACCTTGAGCACAGATACGCAGTATTTT.

As to this clone: Other nucleotide sequences in the sample specify the same CDR3. The CDR3 bases are TGTGCCAGCAGCTTAGGGACGGGACTTTACGAGCAGTACGTC. It encodes CASSLGTGLYEQYV. V is TRBV11-2 and J is TRBJ2-7; possible D gene TRBD2, 6 bases. This CDR3 spans 14 amino acids. CDR1 SGHAT and CDR2 FQNNGV come from the germline V gene. V lost 1 base and J lost 4, with 11 bases in between.

This clone was counted between two and nine times. The chain joins TRBV6-1 to TRBJ2-3; 13 nucleotides line up with TRBD2. With V trimmed by 4 bases and J by 4 bases, 2 bases remained unmatched. In germline, CDR1 is MNHNS, CDR2 SASEGT. The CDR3 extends over 15 amino acids. The CDR3 sequence is CASSGLAGGSDTQYF. Written as DNA, the CDR3 is TGTGCCAGCAGTGGACTAGCGGGAGGATCAGATACGCAGTATTTT.

The J gene is TRBJ2-1, the V gene TRBV25-1; 14 bases are shared with TRBD2. Trimming cost V 0 bases and J 10 bases; bases outside gene matches: 11. Germline V gene data show CDR1 as MGHDK and CDR2 as SYGVNS. There are 18 residues in the CDR3. CDR3 protein: CASSEYRPGTSGRSEQFF. The CDR3 DNA follows: TGTGCCAGCAGTGAATACCGCCCCGGGACTAGCGGGAGATCAGAGCAGTTCTTC.

The V and J genes are TRBV7-9 and TRBJ2-1; 10 bases match TRBD1. Germline assignment: CDR1 SEHNR and CDR2 FQNEAQ (reference sequence). CDR3 size: 15 residues. V lost 0 bases to trimming and J lost 9 bases; unmatched junction nucleotides: 5. The CDR3 here is CASSLATGQGGEQFF. As DNA, the CDR3 is TGTGCCAGCAGCTTAGCTACAGGACAGGGGGGTGAGCAGTTCTTC.

In its sample, this clone was seen once. The chain couples TRBV15 to TRBJ2-7, with 7 bases matching TRBD1. After removal of 0 bases from V and 2 bases from J, the junction contained 4 bases not matched to a gene. This CDR3 is built from 15 residues. The germline V gene has CDR1 LNHNV and CDR2 YYDKDF (reference sequence). The CDR3 DNA follows: TGTGCCACCAGCAGAGATCCGACAGGGCCCTACGAGCAGTACTTC. Its translation is CATSRDPTGPYEQYF. Looking up the rest from reference TRBV15 and TRBJ2-7 gives the full variable domain: DAMVIQNPRYQVTQFGKPVTLSCSQTLNHNVMYWYQQKSSQAPKLLFHYYDKDFNNEADTPDNFQSRRPNTSFCFLDIRSPGLGDTAMYLCATSRDPTGPYEQYFGPGTRLTVT.

This clone has just one count. The rearrangement uses TRBV6-5 and TRBJ1-1, with D unresolved. From germline, CDR1 is MNHEY and CDR2 SVGAGI. Trimming cost V 6 bases and J 4 bases, with 12 bases left between them. The CDR3 is made up of 13 amino acids. CDR3 protein: CASSPFGSTEAFF. The CDR3 DNA reads TGTGCCAGCAGCCCATTCGGTTCCACTGAAGCTTTCTTT.

The rearrangement joins TRBV6-6 to TRBJ2-1; 9 bases agree with TRBD1. CDR1 MNHNY and CDR2 SVGAGI come from the germline V gene (reference sequence). V was clipped by 6 bases and J by 9 bases; unmatched bases: 12. The CDR3 is made up of 15 amino acids. The CDR3 reads CASSRGQGYWGEQFF. The CDR3 DNA follows: TGTGCCAGCAGCCGGGGACAGGGTTATTGGGGTGAGCAGTTCTTC.

V gene TRBV6-5 combines with J gene TRBJ1-3, with D hard to call. The V gene lost 8 bases and the J gene lost 3 bases, with 17 bases spanning the gap. This CDR3 comprises 15 residues. Germline CDR1 reads MNHEY; CDR2 reads SVGAGI. In DNA, the CDR3 is TGTGCCAGCGGCGGCGGACCTGAGGGTGGAAACACCATATATTTT. Amino acid sequence: CASGGGPEGGNTIYF.

The rearrangement uses TRBV7-9 and TRBJ1-2; D is undetermined. From germline, CDR1 is SEHNR and CDR2 FQNEAQ (reference sequence). V dropped 4 bases and J dropped 0 bases, with 18 bases sitting between them. There are 17 residues in the CDR3. This chain's CDR3 is CASSSLWRAETNYGYTF. CDR3 nucleotide sequence: TGTGCCAGCAGCTCGCTTTGGCGGGCTGAGACTAACTATGGCTACACCTTC.

Remarks on this clone: One end of the junction does not line up with germline, which may come from a read error. The chain carries TRBV6-1 and TRBJ1-5, with D possibly matching TRBD1 (6 bases). The CDR3 is made up of 13 amino acids. Germline lookup yields CDR1 MNHNS and CDR2 SASEGT. The DNA for the CDR3 is TGTGCCAGCAGTGATGGGGGCAAACAGCCCCAGCATTTT. It encodes CASSDGGKQPQHF.

The chain combines TRBV19 with TRBJ1-2; D is unclear. Germline values: CDR1 LNHDA, CDR2 SQIVND (reference sequence). V was cut by 5 bases and J by 4 bases, with 14 bases left in between. This CDR3 contains 14 residues. For the CDR3, the DNA is TGTGCCAGTAGTCCTGGGCCCCGAACCTATGGCTACACCTTC. Translated: CASSPGPRTYGYTF.